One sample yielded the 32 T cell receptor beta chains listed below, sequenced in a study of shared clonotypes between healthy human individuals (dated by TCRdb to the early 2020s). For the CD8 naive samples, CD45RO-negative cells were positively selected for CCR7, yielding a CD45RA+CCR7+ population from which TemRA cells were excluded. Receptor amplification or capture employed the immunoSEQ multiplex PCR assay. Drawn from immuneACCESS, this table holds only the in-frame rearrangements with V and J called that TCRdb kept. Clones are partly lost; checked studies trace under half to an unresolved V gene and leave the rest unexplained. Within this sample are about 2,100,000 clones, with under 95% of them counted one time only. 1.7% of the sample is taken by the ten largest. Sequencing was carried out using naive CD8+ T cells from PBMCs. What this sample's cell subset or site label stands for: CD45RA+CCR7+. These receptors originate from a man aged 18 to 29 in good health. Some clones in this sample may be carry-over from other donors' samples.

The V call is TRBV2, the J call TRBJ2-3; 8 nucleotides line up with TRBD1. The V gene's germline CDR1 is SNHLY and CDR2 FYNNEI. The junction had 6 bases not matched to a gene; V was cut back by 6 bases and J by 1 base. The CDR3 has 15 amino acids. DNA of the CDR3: TGTGCCAGCAGAGCCGCGGACAGGGGCACAGATACGCAGTATTTT. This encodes CASRAADRGTDTQYF.

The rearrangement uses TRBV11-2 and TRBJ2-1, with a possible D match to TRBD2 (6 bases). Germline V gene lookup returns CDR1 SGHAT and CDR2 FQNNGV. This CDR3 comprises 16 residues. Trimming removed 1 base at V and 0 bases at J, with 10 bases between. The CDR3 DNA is TGTGCCAGCAGCTTAGCCGTCGGGAGCTCCTACAATGAGCAGTTCTTC. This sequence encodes CASSLAVGSSYNEQFF.

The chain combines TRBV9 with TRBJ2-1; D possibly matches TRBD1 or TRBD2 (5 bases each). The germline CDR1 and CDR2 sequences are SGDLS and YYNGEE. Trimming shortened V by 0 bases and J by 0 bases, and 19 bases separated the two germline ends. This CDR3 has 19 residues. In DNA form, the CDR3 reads TGTGCCAGCAGCGTAGAGGGGAGTCTACCTGGAAGCTCCTACAATGAGCAGTTCTTC. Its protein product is CASSVEGSLPGSSYNEQFF.

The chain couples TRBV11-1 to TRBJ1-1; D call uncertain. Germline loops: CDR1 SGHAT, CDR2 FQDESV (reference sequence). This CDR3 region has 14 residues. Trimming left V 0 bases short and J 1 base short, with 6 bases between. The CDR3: CASSLAGWNTEAFF. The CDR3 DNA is TGTGCCAGCAGCTTAGCAGGTTGGAACACTGAAGCTTTCTTT. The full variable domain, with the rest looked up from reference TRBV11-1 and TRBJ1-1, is EAEVAQSPRYKITEKSQAVAFWCDPISGHATLYWYRQILGQGPELLVQFQDESVVDDSQLPKDRFSAERLKGVDSTLKIQPAELGDSAMYLCASSLAGWNTEAFFGQGTRLTVV.

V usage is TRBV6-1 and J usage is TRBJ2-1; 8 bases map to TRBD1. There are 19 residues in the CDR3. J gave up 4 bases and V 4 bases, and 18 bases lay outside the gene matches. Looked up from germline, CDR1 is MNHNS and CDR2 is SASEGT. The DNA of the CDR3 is TGTGCCAGCAGTGCCCAGGGGGCGGACTTTAGCGGAAGATACAATGAGCAGTTCTTC. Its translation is CASSAQGADFSGRYNEQFF.

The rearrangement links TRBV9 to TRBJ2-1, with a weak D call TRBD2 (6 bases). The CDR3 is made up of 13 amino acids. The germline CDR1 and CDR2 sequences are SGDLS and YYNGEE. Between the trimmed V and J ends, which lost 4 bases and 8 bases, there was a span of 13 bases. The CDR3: CASSPGVVHEQFF. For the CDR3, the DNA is TGTGCCAGCAGCCCGGGAGTTGTCCATGAGCAGTTCTTC.

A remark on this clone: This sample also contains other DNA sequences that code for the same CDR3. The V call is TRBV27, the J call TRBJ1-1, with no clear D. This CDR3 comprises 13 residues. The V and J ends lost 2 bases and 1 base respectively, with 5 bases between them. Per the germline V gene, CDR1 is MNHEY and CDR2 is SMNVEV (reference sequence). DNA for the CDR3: TGTGCCAGCAGTTTAACACCGAACACTGAAGCTTTCTTT. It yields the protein CASSLTPNTEAFF.

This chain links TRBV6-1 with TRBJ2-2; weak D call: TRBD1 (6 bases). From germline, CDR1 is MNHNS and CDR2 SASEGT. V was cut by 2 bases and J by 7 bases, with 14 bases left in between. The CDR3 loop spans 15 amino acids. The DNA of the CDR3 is TGTGCCAGCAGTGAACGGCAGGGGCTGCACGGGGAGCTGTTTTTT. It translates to CASSERQGLHGELFF.

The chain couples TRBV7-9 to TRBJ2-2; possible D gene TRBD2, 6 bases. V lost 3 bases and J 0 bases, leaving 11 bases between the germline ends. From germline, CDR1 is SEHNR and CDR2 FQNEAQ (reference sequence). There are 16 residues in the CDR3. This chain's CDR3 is CASSFPSASNTGELFF. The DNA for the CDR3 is TGTGCCAGCAGCTTCCCTAGCGCGTCGAACACCGGGGAGCTGTTTTTT.

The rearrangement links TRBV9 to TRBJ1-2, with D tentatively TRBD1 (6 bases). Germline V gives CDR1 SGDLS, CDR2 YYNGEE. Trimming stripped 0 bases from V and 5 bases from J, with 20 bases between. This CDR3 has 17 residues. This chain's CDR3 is CASSVEGGPLSFYGYTF. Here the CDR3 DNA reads TGTGCCAGCAGCGTAGAGGGGGGGCCCCTCAGTTTTTATGGCTACACCTTC.

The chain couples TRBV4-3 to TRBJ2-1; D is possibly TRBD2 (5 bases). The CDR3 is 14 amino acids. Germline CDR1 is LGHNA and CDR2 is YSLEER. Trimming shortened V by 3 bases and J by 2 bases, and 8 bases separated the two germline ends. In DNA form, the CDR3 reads TGCGCCAGCAGCCAGGACTCCCCCTACAATGAGCAGTTCTTC. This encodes CASSQDSPYNEQFF.

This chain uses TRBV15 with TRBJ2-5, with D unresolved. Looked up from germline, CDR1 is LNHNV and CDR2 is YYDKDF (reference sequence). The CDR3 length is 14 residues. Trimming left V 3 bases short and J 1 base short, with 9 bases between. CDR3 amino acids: CATSSYKGQETQYF. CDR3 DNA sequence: TGTGCCACCAGCAGTTATAAGGGCCAAGAGACCCAGTACTTC.

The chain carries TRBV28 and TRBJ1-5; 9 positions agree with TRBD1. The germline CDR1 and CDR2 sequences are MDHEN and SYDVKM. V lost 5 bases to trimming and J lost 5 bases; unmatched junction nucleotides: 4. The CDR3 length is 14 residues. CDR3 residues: CASSPRQGDQPQHF. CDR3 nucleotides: TGTGCCAGCAGTCCGCGACAGGGGGATCAGCCCCAGCATTTT.

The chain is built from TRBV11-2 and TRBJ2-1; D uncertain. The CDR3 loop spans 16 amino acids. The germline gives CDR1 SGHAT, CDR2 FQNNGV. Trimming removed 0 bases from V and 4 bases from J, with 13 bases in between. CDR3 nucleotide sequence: TGTGCCAGCAGCTTAGACCCCGGGCCCCGGTACAATGAGCAGTTCTTC. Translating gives CASSLDPGPRYNEQFF.

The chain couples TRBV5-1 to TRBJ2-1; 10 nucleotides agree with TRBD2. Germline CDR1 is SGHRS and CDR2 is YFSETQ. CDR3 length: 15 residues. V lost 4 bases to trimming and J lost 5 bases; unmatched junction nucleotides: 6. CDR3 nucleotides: TGCGCCAGCAGCCCAGGACTAGCGGCGCACAATGAGCAGTTCTTC. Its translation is CASSPGLAAHNEQFF. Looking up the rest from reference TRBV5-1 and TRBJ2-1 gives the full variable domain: KAGVTQTPRYLIKTRGQQVTLSCSPISGHRSVSWYQQTPGQGLQFLFEYFSETQRNKGNFPGRFSGRQFSNSRSEMNVSTLELGDSALYLCASSPGLAAHNEQFFGPGTRLTVL.

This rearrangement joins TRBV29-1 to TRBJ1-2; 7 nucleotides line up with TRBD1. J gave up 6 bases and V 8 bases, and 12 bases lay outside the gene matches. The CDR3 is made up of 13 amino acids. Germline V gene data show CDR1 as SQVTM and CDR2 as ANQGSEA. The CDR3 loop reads CSIRPRQGNGYTF. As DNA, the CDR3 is TGCAGCATCCGTCCGCGACAGGGAAATGGCTACACCTTC.

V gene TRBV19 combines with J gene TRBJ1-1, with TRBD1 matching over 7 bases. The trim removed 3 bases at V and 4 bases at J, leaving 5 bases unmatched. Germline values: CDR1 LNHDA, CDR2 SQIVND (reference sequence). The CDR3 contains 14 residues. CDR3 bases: TGTGCCAGTAGTATTTGGGACAGCTCCACTGAAGCTTTCTTT. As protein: CASSIWDSSTEAFF.

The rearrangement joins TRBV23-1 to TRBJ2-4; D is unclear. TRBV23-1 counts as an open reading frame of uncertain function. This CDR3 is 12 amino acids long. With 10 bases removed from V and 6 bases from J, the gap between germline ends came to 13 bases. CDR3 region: CATQVHPNIQYF. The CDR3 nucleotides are TGCGCCACGCAAGTCCATCCAAACATTCAGTACTTC.

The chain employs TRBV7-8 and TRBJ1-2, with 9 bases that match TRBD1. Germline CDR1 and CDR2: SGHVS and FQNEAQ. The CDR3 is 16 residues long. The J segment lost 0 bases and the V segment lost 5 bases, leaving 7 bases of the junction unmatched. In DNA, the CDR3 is TGTGCCAGCAGCCCGAGGGACAGGGACGCTAACTATGGCTACACCTTC. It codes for CASSPRDRDANYGYTF.

The CDR3, as DNA: TGTGCCAGCACCCCCTTAGGGTCCCCGGGCTCCTACAATGAGCAGTTCTTC. Translation gives CASTPLGSPGSYNEQFF. This chain joins TRBV27 and TRBJ2-1; D unclear. Germline V gene lookup returns CDR1 MNHEY and CDR2 SMNVEV (reference sequence). Trimming stripped 7 bases from V and 0 bases from J, with 19 bases between. The CDR3 extends over 17 amino acids.

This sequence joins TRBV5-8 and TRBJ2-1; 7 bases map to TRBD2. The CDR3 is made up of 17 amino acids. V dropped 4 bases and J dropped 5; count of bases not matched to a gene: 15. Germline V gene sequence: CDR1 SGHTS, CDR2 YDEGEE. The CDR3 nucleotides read TGTGCCAGCAGCCAGGAACTGGGGCGGGAGTCCCACAATGAGCAGTTCTTC. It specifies CASSQELGRESHNEQFF.

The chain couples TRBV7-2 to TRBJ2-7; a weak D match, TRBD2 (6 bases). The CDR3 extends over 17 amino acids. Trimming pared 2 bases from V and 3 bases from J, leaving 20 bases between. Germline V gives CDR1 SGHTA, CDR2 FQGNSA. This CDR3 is CASSLFNPPNSGYEQYF. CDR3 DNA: TGTGCCAGCAGCTTATTTAACCCCCCGAATAGCGGCTACGAGCAGTACTTC. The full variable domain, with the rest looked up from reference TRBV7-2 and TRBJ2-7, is GAGVSQSPSNKVTEKGKDVELRCDPISGHTALYWYRQSLGQGLEFLIYFQGNSAPDKSGLPSDRFSAERTGGSVSTLTIQRTQQEDSAVYLCASSLFNPPNSGYEQYFGPGTRLTVT.

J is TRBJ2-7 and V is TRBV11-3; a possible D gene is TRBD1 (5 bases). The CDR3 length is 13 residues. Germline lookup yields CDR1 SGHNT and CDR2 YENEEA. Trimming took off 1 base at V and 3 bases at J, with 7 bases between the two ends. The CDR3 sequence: CASSLATDYEQYF. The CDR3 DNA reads TGTGCCAGCAGCTTAGCGACAGACTACGAGCAGTACTTC.

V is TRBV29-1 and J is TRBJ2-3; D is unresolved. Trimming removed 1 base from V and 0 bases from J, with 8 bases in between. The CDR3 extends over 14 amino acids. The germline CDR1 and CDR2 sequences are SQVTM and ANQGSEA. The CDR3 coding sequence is TGCAGCGTTGAAGGGCCGGAGAGCACAGATACGCAGTATTTT. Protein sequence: CSVEGPESTDTQYF.

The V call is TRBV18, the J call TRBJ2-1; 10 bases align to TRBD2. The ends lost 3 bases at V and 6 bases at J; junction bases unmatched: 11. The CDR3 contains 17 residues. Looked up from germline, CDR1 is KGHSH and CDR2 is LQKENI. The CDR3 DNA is TGTGCCAGCTCACCGCCTTATCCACTAGCGGGGTTCAATGAGCAGTTCTTC. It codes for CASSPPYPLAGFNEQFF.

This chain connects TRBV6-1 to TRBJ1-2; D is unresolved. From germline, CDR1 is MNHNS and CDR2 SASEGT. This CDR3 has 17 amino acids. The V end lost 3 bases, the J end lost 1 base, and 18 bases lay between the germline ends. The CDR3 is CASSEKTSRRGNYGYTF. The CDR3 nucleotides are TGTGCCAGCAGTGAGAAAACATCGCGCCGGGGTAACTATGGCTACACCTTC.

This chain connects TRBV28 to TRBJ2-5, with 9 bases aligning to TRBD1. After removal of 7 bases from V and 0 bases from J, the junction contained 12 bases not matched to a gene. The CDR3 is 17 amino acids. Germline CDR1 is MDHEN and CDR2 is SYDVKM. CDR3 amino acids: CASINRTGAWYQETQYF. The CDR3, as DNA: TGTGCCAGCATCAACCGGACAGGGGCCTGGTACCAAGAGACCCAGTACTTC.

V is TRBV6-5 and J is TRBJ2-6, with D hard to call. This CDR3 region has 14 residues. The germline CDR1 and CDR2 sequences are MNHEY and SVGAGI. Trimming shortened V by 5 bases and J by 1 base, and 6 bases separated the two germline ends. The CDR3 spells CASSDESGANVLTF. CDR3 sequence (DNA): TGTGCCAGCAGTGACGAGTCTGGGGCCAACGTCCTGACTTTC.

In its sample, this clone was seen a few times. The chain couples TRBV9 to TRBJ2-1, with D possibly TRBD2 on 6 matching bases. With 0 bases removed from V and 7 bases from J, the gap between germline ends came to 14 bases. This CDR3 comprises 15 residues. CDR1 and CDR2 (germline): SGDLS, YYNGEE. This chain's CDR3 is CASSVGGNLMNEQFF. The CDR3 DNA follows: TGTGCCAGCAGCGTAGGCGGGAATCTTATGAATGAGCAGTTCTTC.

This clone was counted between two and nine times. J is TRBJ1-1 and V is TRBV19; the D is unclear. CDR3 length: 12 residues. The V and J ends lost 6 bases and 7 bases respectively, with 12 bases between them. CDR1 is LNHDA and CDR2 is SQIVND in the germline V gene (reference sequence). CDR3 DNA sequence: TGTGCCAGTAGGAAGGGCCGGGATGAAGCTTTCTTT. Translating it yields CASRKGRDEAFF.

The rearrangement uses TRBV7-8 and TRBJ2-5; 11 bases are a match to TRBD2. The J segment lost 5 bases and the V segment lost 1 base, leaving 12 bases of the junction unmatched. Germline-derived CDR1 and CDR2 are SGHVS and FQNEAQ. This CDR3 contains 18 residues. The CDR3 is CASSLEKNLLAGVETQYF. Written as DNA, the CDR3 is TGTGCCAGCAGCTTAGAAAAGAACCTACTAGCGGGAGTCGAGACCCAGTACTTC.

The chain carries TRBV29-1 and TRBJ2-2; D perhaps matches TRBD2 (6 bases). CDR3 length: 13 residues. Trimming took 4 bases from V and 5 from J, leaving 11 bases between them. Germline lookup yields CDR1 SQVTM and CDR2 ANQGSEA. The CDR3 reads CSVVTSGTGELFF. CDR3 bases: TGCAGCGTTGTGACTAGTGGGACCGGGGAGCTGTTTTTT.